This TCR beta chain appears in the sequencing data of a study of identical twins. The CDR3 is 18 residues long. In germline, CDR1 is DFQATT, CDR2 SNEGSKA (reference sequence). The V gene lost 0 bases and the J gene lost 5 bases, with 23 bases spanning the gap. A universal primer binding site was introduced by template switching. The final cDNA contained unique molecular identifiers. TCRdb re-called the 5' RACE reads with MiXCR, one entry per CDR3 protein. Of around 650,000 distinct CDR3 sequences listed, roughly 6.6% are singletons. Each donor (without exception) was a healthy Caucasian. These records were also assigned to another study, of yellow fever vaccine responses in identical twins.

The chain recombines TRBV20-1 with TRBJ2-1, with D uncertain. Sequenced sample: PBMCs. The clonotype was recovered from a woman aged 18 to 35 in good health. The CDR3 reads CSARDRARARPPNNEQFF. The CDR3 DNA is TGCAGTGCTAGAGATCGGGCTAGGGCTCGCCCACCAAACAATGAGCAGTTCTTC.